This TCR beta chain was documented in a study of identical twins. Study-level findings and limits: Fewer insertions were carried by abundant cord blood beta clonotypes, but none was seen in memory repertoires.

This clonotype was counted only a few times. Its matching antigen is unknown. A universal primer site was incorporated via template switching, and the cDNA contained unique molecular identifiers. Each CDR3 protein is one row after TCRdb ran MiXCR on the 5' RACE reads. The sample records fewer than 550,000 distinct CDR3 sequences, 13% to 15% being singletons. Healthy Caucasians provided all donations. Trimming stripped 2 bases from V and 12 bases from J, with 15 bases between. Germline V CDR1 and CDR2: SGHRS, YFSETQ. The CDR3 runs 14 residues. The same specimen was also included in a second study, on yellow fever vaccine responses in identical twins.

Input material: CD4+ T cells sorted from blood. This sequence joins TRBV5-1 and TRBJ1-6; possible D gene TRBD1, 5 bases. The TCR sequence derives from a young woman in good health. The CDR3 DNA reads as TGCGCCAGCAGCTTTGGGACCGAGACAGAACCCCTCCACTTT. Translation: CASSFGTETEPLHF.